Below are 22 T cell receptor beta chains sequenced from a single sample in a study of blood T cells in healthy people across ages. Alongside a J-beta primer mix, a sample-barcoded 5' primer served in a second PCR lasting roughly 7 to 11 cycles. TCRdb passed the 5' RACE reads through MiXCR, listing each CDR3 protein once. This table has roughly 800,000 distinct CDR3 sequences, 35% to 40% appearing once. Sample: blood. These receptors were collected from a man aged 18 to 30 in good health.

This clonotype has more than one count but fewer than ten. V gene TRBV7-9 combines with J gene TRBJ2-1; 8 positions agree with TRBD2. J was trimmed by 4 bases and V by 5 bases; bases with no gene match: 10. This CDR3 is built from 16 residues. Looked up from germline, CDR1 is SEHNR and CDR2 is FQNEAQ (reference sequence). CDR3 amino acids: CASSPKGGGSYNEQFF. The CDR3 coding sequence is TGTGCCAGCAGCCCCAAGGGCGGGGGGAGTTACAATGAGCAGTTCTTC.

The CDR3 protein is CASSQDYGGREFF. The CDR3 bases are TGTGCCAGCAGCCAAGATTATGGGGGACGAGAGTTCTTC. This chain joins TRBV3-1 and TRBJ2-1; D possibly uses TRBD1 or TRBD2 (5 bases each). With 0 bases removed from V and 14 bases from J, the gap between germline ends came to 14 bases. The CDR3 is 13 amino acids. Germline loops: CDR1 LGHDT, CDR2 YNNKEL (reference sequence).

The CDR3 loop is CASSFLLSATNEKLFF. CDR3 coding DNA: TGTGCCAGCAGCTTTTTATTGTCGGCAACTAATGAAAAACTGTTTTTT. V and J are TRBV5-5 and TRBJ1-4; no clear D gene. This CDR3 is built from 16 residues. Trimming removed 2 bases from V and 0 bases from J, with 11 bases in between. The germline CDR1 and CDR2 sequences are SGHKS and YYEKEE (reference sequence).

Many counts were recorded for this clonotype. V and J are TRBV14 and TRBJ1-6, with TRBD1 identical over 7 bases. V was clipped by 4 bases and J by 6 bases; unmatched bases: 0. The germline V gene has CDR1 SGHDN and CDR2 FVKESK. This CDR3 has 13 amino acids. CDR3 amino acids: CASSRDSNSPLHF. The CDR3, as DNA: TGTGCCAGCAGCCGGGACAGTAATTCACCCCTCCACTTT.

This clonotype appeared many times. The chain combines TRBV4-3 with TRBJ1-5; D is unresolved. CDR3 size: 14 residues. The V and J ends lost 1 base and 5 bases respectively, with 9 bases between them. Germline CDR1 is LGHNA and CDR2 is YSLEER. The CDR3 nucleotides are TGCGCCAGCAGCCAAGGTCAGGATGATCAGCCCCAGCATTTT. Translating gives CASSQGQDDQPQHF.

This clonotype was picked up a small number of times. The chain carries TRBV7-3 and TRBJ1-2, with D maybe TRBD1 (6 bases). The CDR3 covers 17 residues. Per the germline V gene, CDR1 is SGHTA and CDR2 is FQGTGA. Deletions cut 5 bases from V and 1 base from J, with 20 bases between. The CDR3 coding sequence is TGTGCCAGCAGCGTAGACAGCTCCCGGGACAATAACTATGGCTACACCTTC. This codes for CASSVDSSRDNNYGYTF.

This clonotype has at least ten counts. V and J are TRBV29-1 and TRBJ2-3; no definite D call. This CDR3 region has 13 residues. The germline V gene has CDR1 SQVTM and CDR2 ANQGSEA. Trimming took 2 bases from V and 1 from J, leaving 7 bases between them. CDR3 region: CSVEPRRTDTQYF. The CDR3 nucleotides are TGCAGCGTTGAACCCAGACGCACAGATACGCAGTATTTT.

This clonotype was recorded only once. J is TRBJ1-5 and V is TRBV6-6, with D tentatively TRBD1 (6 bases). Trimming removed 5 bases from V and 4 bases from J, with 12 bases in between. The CDR3 contains 14 residues. Looked up from germline, CDR1 is MNHNY and CDR2 is SVGAGI (reference sequence). CDR3 DNA: TGTGCCAGCAGTGGGGGCCCGCGAAATCAGCCCCAGCATTTT. Translated: CASSGGPRNQPQHF.

The chain has TRBV9 and TRBJ2-7; TRBD2 is a possible D gene (5 bases). This CDR3 spans 15 amino acids. Germline lookup yields CDR1 SGDLS and CDR2 YYNGEE. The ends were cut back, 4 bases at V and 4 bases at J, with 18 bases in the middle. This CDR3 is CASSKRERFGYEQYF. In DNA, the CDR3 is TGTGCCAGCAGCAAGAGGGAAAGGTTCGGGTACGAGCAGTACTTC.

V usage is TRBV7-2 and J usage is TRBJ2-7; D remains unclear. The germline V and J ends were trimmed by 1 base and 3 bases, with 4 bases remaining between them. The CDR3 is made up of 12 amino acids. Germline lookup yields CDR1 SGHTA and CDR2 FQGNSA. CDR3 loop: CASSLVDYEQYF. The CDR3 DNA is TGTGCCAGCAGCTTAGTAGACTACGAGCAGTACTTC. Using reference TRBV7-2 and TRBJ2-7 for the parts outside the CDR3, the full variable domain is GAGVSQSPSNKVTEKGKDVELRCDPISGHTALYWYRQSLGQGLEFLIYFQGNSAPDKSGLPSDRFSAERTGGSVSTLTIQRTQQEDSAVYLCASSLVDYEQYFGPGTRLTVT.

This sequence joins TRBV2 and TRBJ1-2; possible D gene TRBD1, 6 bases. From germline, CDR1 is SNHLY and CDR2 FYNNEI. The CDR3 is 15 residues long. Deletions cut 6 bases from V and 6 bases from J, with 20 bases between. The CDR3 DNA reads as TGTGCCAGCAGCGCGGAGGCGGGGGCATTAGATGGCTACACCTTC. It yields the protein CASSAEAGALDGYTF.

The chain carries TRBV11-2 and TRBJ2-3, with D possibly TRBD2 on 6 matching bases. V was cut by 1 base and J by 8 bases, with 13 bases left in between. The length of the CDR3 is 14 residues. Looked up from germline, CDR1 is SGHAT and CDR2 is FQNNGV. The CDR3, as DNA: TGTGCCAGCAGCTTAGCGGGCGGGACCGCTACGCAGTATTTT. This codes for CASSLAGGTATQYF.

The chain recombines TRBV5-6 with TRBJ2-2; the D gene is possibly TRBD2 (5 bases). CDR1 and CDR2 (germline): SGHDT, YYEEEE. V was trimmed by 0 bases and J by 4 bases, leaving 10 bases between them. This CDR3 is 15 amino acids long. Here the CDR3 DNA reads TGTGCCAGCAGCTTGGCCCGGGATGGCACCGGGGAGCTGTTTTTT. This encodes CASSLARDGTGELFF. Full variable domain (outside the CDR3, taken from reference TRBV5-6 and TRBJ2-2): DAGVTQSPTHLIKTRGQQVTLRCSPKSGHDTVSWYQQALGQGPQFIFQYYEEEERQRGNFPDRFSGHQFPNYSSELNVNALLLGDSALYLCASSLARDGTGELFFGEGSRLTVL.

This clonotype was seen many times. This sequence joins TRBV6-5 and TRBJ1-2; possible D gene TRBD1, 6 bases. Germline V CDR1 and CDR2: MNHEY, SVGAGI. This CDR3 spans 15 amino acids. V was clipped by 6 bases and J by 1 base, with 15 bases between them. The DNA for the CDR3 is TGTGCCAGCAGGAGGGTCTCGGACAGTAACTATGGCTACACCTTC. Amino acid sequence: CASRRVSDSNYGYTF.

This clonotype was seen a few times. V gene TRBV29-1 combines with J gene TRBJ2-1; D gene uncertain. Trimming removed 3 bases at V and 6 bases at J, with 9 bases between. Germline-derived CDR1 and CDR2 are SQVTM and ANQGSEA. The length of the CDR3 is 12 residues. Here the CDR3 reads CSVEAPSNEQFF. In DNA form, the CDR3 reads TGCAGCGTTGAGGCCCCATCCAATGAGCAGTTCTTC.

This clonotype was seen a single time. V and J are TRBV4-1 and TRBJ2-7; 7 nucleotides line up with TRBD2. Gene TRBJ2-5 matches the end of the DNA better, so the J call may be wrong. There are 16 residues in the CDR3. Germline assignment: CDR1 MGHRA and CDR2 YSYEKL. The CDR3 spells CASSQEWPSGQETQYF. The CDR3 bases are TGCGCCAGCAGCCAAGAATGGCCTAGCGGCCAAGAGACCCAGTACTTC.

This chain links TRBV6-5 with TRBJ1-1, with D possibly matching TRBD1 (5 bases). The CDR3 contains 19 residues. The V end was cut by 2 bases, the J end by 0 bases, with 22 bases between. The germline V gene encodes CDR1 MNHEY and CDR2 SVGAGI. The chain's CDR3 is CASSYPFEGGHVMNTEAFF. CDR3 coding DNA: TGTGCCAGCAGTTACCCCTTTGAGGGAGGACATGTTATGAACACTGAAGCTTTCTTT.

The V call is TRBV7-2, the J call TRBJ2-3; D might be TRBD1 (5 bases). V was clipped by 5 bases and J by 7 bases, with 19 bases between them. CDR1 SGHTA and CDR2 FQGNSA come from the germline V gene. This CDR3 contains 15 residues. CDR3 bases: TGTGCCAGCAGCCGACCACCAGGTGGGGCCAATACGCAGTATTTT. It translates to CASSRPPGGANTQYF.

The genes are TRBV5-5 and TRBJ1-1; 7 bases fit TRBD1. J was trimmed by 1 base and V by 3 bases; bases with no gene match: 3. The CDR3 extends over 14 amino acids. Germline assignment: CDR1 SGHKS and CDR2 YYEKEE (reference sequence). The CDR3 nucleotides are TGTGCCAGCAGCTGGGGACAGACGAACACTGAAGCTTTCTTT. Encoded protein: CASSWGQTNTEAFF.

This clonotype turned up a few times. The chain is built from TRBV3-1 and TRBJ2-3, with 9 positions matching TRBD1. CDR3 length: 16 amino acids. Unmatched junction bases numbered 9, after V lost 4 bases and J lost 4 bases. The germline V gene has CDR1 LGHDT and CDR2 YNNKEL (reference sequence). The CDR3 spells CASSPPGTGRADTQYF. CDR3 DNA sequence: TGTGCCAGCAGCCCGCCCGGGACAGGGAGGGCAGATACGCAGTATTTT.

The chain employs TRBV2 and TRBJ1-1; D possibly corresponds to TRBD1 (5 bases). Germline-derived CDR1 and CDR2 are SNHLY and FYNNEI. There are 13 residues in the CDR3. The V end lost 2 bases, the J end lost 5 bases, and 9 bases lay between the germline ends. The CDR3 here is CASSEYGGTEAFF. The CDR3 nucleotides read TGTGCCAGCAGTGAATACGGGGGAACTGAAGCTTTCTTT.

This clonotype was seen a few times. This chain uses TRBV14 with TRBJ1-1; 7 bases are a match to TRBD1. V shed 0 bases and J 4 bases; nucleotides not matched to a gene: 8. Germline V gene sequence: CDR1 SGHDN, CDR2 FVKESK. This CDR3 has 16 residues. CDR3 coding DNA: TGTGCCAGCAGCCAAGACCCCTACGACAGGGCCACTGAAGCTTTCTTT. It translates to CASSQDPYDRATEAFF.